A selection of T cell receptor beta chains follows, all from one sample in a study of cytomegalovirus exposure and HLA in healthy donors. Data came from immunoSEQ multiplex PCR; TCRdb stores just in-frame clones and leaves some out. The data show 150,000 to 200,000 clones, with roughly 79% seen just once and around 1% held by the top ten. The sequencing sample was made of PBMCs. The receptor set was obtained from a woman aged 40 to 50 in good health and CMV-seronegative. CDR3s include the opening cysteine and the closing phenylalanine or tryptophan. The order of the fields is CDR3 DNA, CDR3 protein, J gene, D gene, clone size, V gene. A D gene is named only where the DNA matches it firmly. Clone size is not always given. Where it is, it says once, few, many or a class for expanded clones.

TGTGCCAGCGGAGGAGGGGCACAACCCTACGAGCAGTACTTC,CASGGGAQPYEQYF,TRBJ2-7,.,.,TRBV28
TGTGCCAGCAGTGAAAGCGGGTCAGGGTCCCCGTACTTC,CASSESGSGSPYF,TRBJ2-4,.,.,TRBV6-1
TGTGCCAGCAGTTTAGGTTTTACGGACAGGGCCTACGAGCAGTACTTC,CASSLGFTDRAYEQYF,TRBJ2-7,TRBD1,.,TRBV27
TGCAGCGTTGTCGGGGGAGGGGGTGTGGGCTATGGCTACACCTTC,CSVVGGGGVGYGYTF,TRBJ1-2,.,once,TRBV29-1
TGTGCCAGCAGAGGCCAGCAGGGAGGCGGCTACACCTTC,CASRGQQGGGYTF,TRBJ1-2,.,.,TRBV28
TGTGCCAGCAGCGTACAGGGATCCACCGGGGAGCTGTTTTTT,CASSVQGSTGELFF,TRBJ2-2,.,.,TRBV7-3
TGCGCCAGCAGCTTGTCAGCTAGCGGGAGGGATGAGCAGTTCTTC,CASSLSASGRDEQFF,TRBJ2-1,TRBD2,.,TRBV5-1
TGTGCCAGCAGTTACTCGGGGCGGATCAACAATGAGCAGTTCTTC,CASSYSGRINNEQFF,TRBJ2-1,.,few,TRBV6-5
TGCAGCGTTGGGCTAAGCGAAGAGGGACTAGCGGGAGGGAATGAGCAGTTCTTC,CSVGLSEEGLAGGNEQFF,TRBJ2-1,TRBD2,.,TRBV29-1
TGTGCCAGCAGTCCCGGGGGGAGTGAGCAGTTCTTC,CASSPGGSEQFF,TRBJ2-1,TRBD2,.,TRBV6-6
TGTGCCAGCAGCTTGGCTATAGGGGGCGGCTACACCTTC,CASSLAIGGGYTF,TRBJ1-2,TRBD1,.,TRBV5-6
TGTGCCAGCAGTTTATGGGGGGAGGGAACTGGAGAAAAACTGTTTTTT,CASSLWGEGTGEKLFF,TRBJ1-4,.,.,TRBV28
TGTGCCTGGAGCCCGCGGGGTGAGCAGTTCTTC,CAWSPRGEQFF,TRBJ2-1,.,.,TRBV30
TGCGCCAGCAGCCCCGGGACAGGGTACACCGGGGAGCTGTTTTTT,CASSPGTGYTGELFF,TRBJ2-2,TRBD1,.,TRBV5-1
TGTGCCTGGAGGGGACAGTATTTGGCTGAAGCTTTCTTT,CAWRGQYLAEAFF,TRBJ1-1,TRBD1,.,TRBV30
TGTGCCAGCAGTTATGGCGGGGCAGGCTCCTACGAGCAGTACTTC,CASSYGGAGSYEQYF,TRBJ2-7,.,.,TRBV6-5
TGTGCCAGCAGTTCTGGACAGGGGTCATCCTACGAGCAGTACTTC,CASSSGQGSSYEQYF,TRBJ2-7,TRBD1,.,TRBV28
TGTGCCAGTAGTATGGGGGGAGGAGGGCGGGCGGAAGCTTTCTTT,CASSMGGGGRAEAFF,TRBJ1-1,.,once,TRBV19
TGTGCCAGTAGTAGGACAGACTTCAATGAAAAACTGTTTTTT,CASSRTDFNEKLFF,TRBJ1-4,.,.,TRBV19
TGCGCCAGCAGCTTGGCGCAGATGAACACTGAAGCTTTCTTT,CASSLAQMNTEAFF,TRBJ1-1,.,.,TRBV5-1
TGTGCCAGCAGCTTTACGACTAGCGGTAGCACAGATACGCAGTATTTT,CASSFTTSGSTDTQYF,TRBJ2-3,TRBD2,.,TRBV11-2
TGTGCCAGCAGTGACGGGAGAGCAACTAATGAAAAACTGTTTTTT,CASSDGRATNEKLFF,TRBJ1-4,.,.,TRBV6-1
TGTGCCAGCCTACCGGGACAGACGTTGAACACTGAAGCTTTCTTT,CASLPGQTLNTEAFF,TRBJ1-1,TRBD1,.,TRBV7-9
TGTGCCAGCAGCGTAGCGGGGAATACTGAAGCTTTCTTT,CASSVAGNTEAFF,TRBJ1-1,.,.,TRBV9
TGCGCCAGCAGCTTTGACCGGGACAGGGGCAAGTTCTTC,CASSFDRDRGKFF,TRBJ2-1,TRBD1,.,TRBV5-1
TGTGCCAGCAGACCCTCTAGCGGCACCGGGGAGCTGTTTTTT,CASRPSSGTGELFF,TRBJ2-2,TRBD2,.,TRBV7-3
TGTGCCAGCAGTGTGGGGACAGAAGTCTATGGCTACACCTTC,CASSVGTEVYGYTF,TRBJ1-2,TRBD1,.,TRBV6-1
TGTGCCAGCAGCTCCGGGACTAATGAAAAACTGTTTTTT,CASSSGTNEKLFF,TRBJ1-4,.,.,TRBV5-4
TGTGCCACCAGCAGAGATACTAGCGGGAGGGCCTTAGATGAGCAGTTCTTC,CATSRDTSGRALDEQFF,TRBJ2-1,TRBD2,few,TRBV15
TGTGCCAGTAAAGAGGAGGGGAGGAACACTGAAGCTTTCTTT,CASKEEGRNTEAFF,TRBJ1-1,.,.,TRBV19
TGTGCCAGCAGCTTATCTCCTGGACAGGGGACCTACGAGCAGTACTTC,CASSLSPGQGTYEQYF,TRBJ2-7,TRBD1,.,TRBV11-1
TGTGCCACCAGCAAAGGACTAGGAGGTGGCACAGATACGCAGTATTTT,CATSKGLGGGTDTQYF,TRBJ2-3,TRBD2,.,TRBV15
TGTGCCAGCAGCTCCTCCTTAAATGACAGGCACAATGAGCAGTTCTTC,CASSSSLNDRHNEQFF,TRBJ2-1,.,.,TRBV5-6
TGTGCCAGCAGCTTGGCGGAAGGCGGGAAGGCAGAGACCCAGTACTTC,CASSLAEGGKAETQYF,TRBJ2-5,.,.,TRBV13
TGTGCCAGCAGCCAATACTCCGAACTGTTTTTT,CASSQYSELFF,TRBJ1-4,.,.,TRBV14
TGTGCCAGCAGCCAAGATCGCAACAGGGGGTTCAATGGCTACACCTTC,CASSQDRNRGFNGYTF,TRBJ1-2,TRBD1,.,TRBV14
TGTGCCAGCAGTTCCCCCGCGGGCGGGGAGACCCAGTACTTC,CASSSPAGGETQYF,TRBJ2-5,.,.,TRBV27
TGTGCCAGCCTTGGGACTAGCGGGAACACCGGGGAGCTGTTTTTT,CASLGTSGNTGELFF,TRBJ2-2,TRBD2,.,TRBV11-1
TGCGCCAGCAGCACCAGAGGAGCGACCTACGAGCAGTACTTC,CASSTRGATYEQYF,TRBJ2-7,.,.,TRBV5-1
TGTGCCAGCAGTTTACGGCTCGGACAGGGGAGGGGAAACACCATATATTTT,CASSLRLGQGRGNTIYF,TRBJ1-3,TRBD1,.,TRBV28
TGTGCCAGCAGCTTGGGGGGGGCTAGCGGGAATACCTACGAGCAGTACTTC,CASSLGGASGNTYEQYF,TRBJ2-7,TRBD2,.,TRBV5-4
TGTGCCAGCAGCCTCGACGAGCGGGAGACCTACGAGCAGTACTTC,CASSLDERETYEQYF,TRBJ2-7,TRBD2,.,TRBV9
TGTGCCTGCGGGACAGGGCTCGGGACTGAAGCTTTCTTT,CACGTGLGTEAFF,TRBJ1-1,TRBD1,.,TRBV30
TGTGCCAGCAGTACCGGGGAGACAAGGAACACTGAAGCTTTCTTT,CASSTGETRNTEAFF,TRBJ1-1,.,.,TRBV6-1
TGTGCCTGGAAGGGACACAAGAACAATGAGCAGTTCTTC,CAWKGHKNNEQFF,TRBJ2-1,.,.,TRBV30
TGTGCCAGCAGCTTAGCGGGAGGCATAGATACGCAGTATTTT,CASSLAGGIDTQYF,TRBJ2-3,TRBD2,few,TRBV7-3
TGTGCCAGCAGCCCGACAGGGGAAGGCTACACCTTC,CASSPTGEGYTF,TRBJ1-2,TRBD1,.,TRBV14
TGTGCCAGCAGCTTCGACTACACAGATACGCAGTATTTT,CASSFDYTDTQYF,TRBJ2-3,.,.,TRBV7-2
TGTGCCAGCAGTTTACTGGGGGGGCGAGTGATAAATGAGCAGTTCTTC,CASSLLGGRVINEQFF,TRBJ2-1,.,once,TRBV28
TGTGCCAGCAGCCTAGACCAAACCTTGAACACTGAAGCTTTCTTT,CASSLDQTLNTEAFF,TRBJ1-1,.,.,TRBV5-4
TGCGCCAGCAGCCAAGAGGGGACTAGAGACAATGAGCAGTTCTTC,CASSQEGTRDNEQFF,TRBJ2-1,TRBD2,.,TRBV4-1
TGTGCCAGCAGTTACTCGAGAATATCGGAGCAGTACTTC,CASSYSRISEQYF,TRBJ2-7,.,.,TRBV6-5
TGTGCCAGCGGTCTAGCGGGAGGCGAGCAGTACTTC,CASGLAGGEQYF,TRBJ2-7,TRBD2,.,TRBV2
TGTGCCAGCAGCTTTTATCTGGACAGGACTGCTAACTATGGCTACACCTTC,CASSFYLDRTANYGYTF,TRBJ1-2,TRBD1,.,TRBV7-9
TGTGCCAGTAGTATAGGGGCGGGATACAATGAGCAGTTCTTC,CASSIGAGYNEQFF,TRBJ2-1,.,.,TRBV19